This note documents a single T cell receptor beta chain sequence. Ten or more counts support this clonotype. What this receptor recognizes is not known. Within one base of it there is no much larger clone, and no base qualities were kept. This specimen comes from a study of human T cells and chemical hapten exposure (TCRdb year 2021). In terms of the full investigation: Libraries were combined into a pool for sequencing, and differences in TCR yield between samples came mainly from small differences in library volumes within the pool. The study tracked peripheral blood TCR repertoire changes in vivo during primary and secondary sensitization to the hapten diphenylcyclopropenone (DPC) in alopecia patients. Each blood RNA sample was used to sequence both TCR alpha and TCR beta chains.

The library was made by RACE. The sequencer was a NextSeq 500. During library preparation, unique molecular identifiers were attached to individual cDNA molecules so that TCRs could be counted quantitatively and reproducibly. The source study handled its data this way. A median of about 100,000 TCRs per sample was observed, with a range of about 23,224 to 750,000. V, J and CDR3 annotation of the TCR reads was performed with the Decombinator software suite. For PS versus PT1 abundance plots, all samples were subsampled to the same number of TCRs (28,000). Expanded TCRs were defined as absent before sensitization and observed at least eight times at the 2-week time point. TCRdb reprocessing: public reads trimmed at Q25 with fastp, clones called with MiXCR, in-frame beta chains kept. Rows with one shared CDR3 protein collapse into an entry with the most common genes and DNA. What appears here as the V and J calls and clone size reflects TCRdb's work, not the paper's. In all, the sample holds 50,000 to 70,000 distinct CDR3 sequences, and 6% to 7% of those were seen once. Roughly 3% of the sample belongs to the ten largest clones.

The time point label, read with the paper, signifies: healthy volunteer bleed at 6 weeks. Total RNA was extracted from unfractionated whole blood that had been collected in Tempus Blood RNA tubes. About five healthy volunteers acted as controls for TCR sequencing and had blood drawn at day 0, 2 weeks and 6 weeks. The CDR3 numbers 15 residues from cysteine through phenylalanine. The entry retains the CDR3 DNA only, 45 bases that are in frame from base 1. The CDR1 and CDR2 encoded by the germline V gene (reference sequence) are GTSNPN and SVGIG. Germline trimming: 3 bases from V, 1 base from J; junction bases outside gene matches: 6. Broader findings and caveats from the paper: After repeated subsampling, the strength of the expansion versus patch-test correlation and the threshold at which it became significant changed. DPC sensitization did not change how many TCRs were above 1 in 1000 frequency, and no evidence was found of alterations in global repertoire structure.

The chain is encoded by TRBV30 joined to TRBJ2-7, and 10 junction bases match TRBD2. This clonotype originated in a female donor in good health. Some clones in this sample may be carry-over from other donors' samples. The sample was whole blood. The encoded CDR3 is CAWREGLAVSYEQYF. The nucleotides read TGTGCCTGGAGGGAAGGACTAGCGGTATCCTACGAGCAGTACTTC.